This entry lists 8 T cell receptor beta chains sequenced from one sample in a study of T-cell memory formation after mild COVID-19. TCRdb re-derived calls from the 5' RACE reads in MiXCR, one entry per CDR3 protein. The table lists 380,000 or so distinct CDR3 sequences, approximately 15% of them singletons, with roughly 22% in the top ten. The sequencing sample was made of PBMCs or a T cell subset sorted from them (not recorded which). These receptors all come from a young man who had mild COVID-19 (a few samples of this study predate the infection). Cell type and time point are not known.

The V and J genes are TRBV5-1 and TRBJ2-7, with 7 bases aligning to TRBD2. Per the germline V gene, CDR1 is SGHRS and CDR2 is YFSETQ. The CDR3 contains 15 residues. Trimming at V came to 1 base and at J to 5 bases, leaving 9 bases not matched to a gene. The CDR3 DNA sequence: TGCGCCAGCAGCTTGAGTCCGGGGGGTAGTCACGAGCAGTACTTC. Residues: CASSLSPGGSHEQYF.

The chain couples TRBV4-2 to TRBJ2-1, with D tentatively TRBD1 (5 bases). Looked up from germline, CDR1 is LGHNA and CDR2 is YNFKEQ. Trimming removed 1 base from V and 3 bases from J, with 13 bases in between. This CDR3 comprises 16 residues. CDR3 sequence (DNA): TGTGCCAGCAGCCAAGCGGCGTGGGGCCTCTACAATGAGCAGTTCTTC. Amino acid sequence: CASSQAAWGLYNEQFF.

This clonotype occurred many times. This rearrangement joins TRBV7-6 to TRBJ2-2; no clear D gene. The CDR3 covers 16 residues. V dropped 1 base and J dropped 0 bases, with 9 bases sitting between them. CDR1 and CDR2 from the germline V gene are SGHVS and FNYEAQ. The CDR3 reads CASSLVATPNTGELFF. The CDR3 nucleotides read TGTGCCAGCAGCTTAGTGGCGACACCGAACACCGGGGAGCTGTTTTTT.

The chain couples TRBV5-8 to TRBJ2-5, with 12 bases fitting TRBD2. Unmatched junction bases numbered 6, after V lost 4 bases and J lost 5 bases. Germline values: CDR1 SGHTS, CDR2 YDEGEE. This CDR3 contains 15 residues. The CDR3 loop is CASSPLAGGLETQYF. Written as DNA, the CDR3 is TGTGCCAGCAGCCCCCTAGCGGGGGGGTTGGAGACCCAGTACTTC.

CDR3 in amino acids: CATQSLGRAFF. CDR3 DNA sequence: TGTGCCACCCAGTCCCTCGGTCGTGCTTTCTTT. V is TRBV2 and J is TRBJ1-1; D call uncertain. The V gene's germline CDR1 is SNHLY and CDR2 FYNNEI. CDR3 length: 11 residues. V was shortened by 10 bases and J by 11 bases, with 17 bases between the two germline ends.

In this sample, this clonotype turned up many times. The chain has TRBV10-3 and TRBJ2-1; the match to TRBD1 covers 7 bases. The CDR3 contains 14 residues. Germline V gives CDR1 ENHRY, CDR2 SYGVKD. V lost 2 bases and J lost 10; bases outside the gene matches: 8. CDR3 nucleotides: TGTGCCATCAGTGAGGCCTCGACAGGGCAGGAGCAGTTCTTC. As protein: CAISEASTGQEQFF.

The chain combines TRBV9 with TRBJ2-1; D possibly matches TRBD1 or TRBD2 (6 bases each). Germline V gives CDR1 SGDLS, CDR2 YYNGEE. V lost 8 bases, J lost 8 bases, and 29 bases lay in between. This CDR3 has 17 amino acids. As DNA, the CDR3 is TGTGCCAGTCCGAAGCCCCTTGGGGGGCGGGGAGGCGATGAGCAGTTCTTC. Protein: CASPKPLGGRGGDEQFF.

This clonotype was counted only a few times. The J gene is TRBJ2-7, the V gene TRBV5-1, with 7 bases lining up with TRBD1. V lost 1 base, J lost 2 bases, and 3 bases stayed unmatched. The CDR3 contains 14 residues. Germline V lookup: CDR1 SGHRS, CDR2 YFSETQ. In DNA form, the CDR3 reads TGCGCCAGCAGCTTGACGGGACAGCCCTACGAGCAGTACGTC. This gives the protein CASSLTGQPYEQYV.